This record looks at one TCR beta chain sequence and its context. The data were taken from a study of cytomegalovirus exposure and HLA in healthy donors. The junction had 1 base not matched to a gene; V was cut back by 4 bases and J by 0 bases. Germline CDR1 SGHRS, CDR2 YFSETQ. The CDR3 has 15 residues. The primer mix had 60 Vbeta and 13 Jbeta primers. Using immunoSEQ multiplex PCR, the repertoire was profiled, and TCRdb retains in-frame clones only, with some absent. Here the sample spans some 52,000 clones, more than 65% being singletons. The rearrangement joins TRBV5-1 to TRBJ2-3, with 11 positions matching TRBD2. The sequencing input was PBMCs. The clonotype originates from a woman aged 45-65 years in good health and CMV-seronegative. The CDR3 DNA sequence: TGCGCCAGCAGCCCTAGCGGGAGGAGCACAGATACGCAGTATTTT. Translating it yields CASSPSGRSTDTQYF.